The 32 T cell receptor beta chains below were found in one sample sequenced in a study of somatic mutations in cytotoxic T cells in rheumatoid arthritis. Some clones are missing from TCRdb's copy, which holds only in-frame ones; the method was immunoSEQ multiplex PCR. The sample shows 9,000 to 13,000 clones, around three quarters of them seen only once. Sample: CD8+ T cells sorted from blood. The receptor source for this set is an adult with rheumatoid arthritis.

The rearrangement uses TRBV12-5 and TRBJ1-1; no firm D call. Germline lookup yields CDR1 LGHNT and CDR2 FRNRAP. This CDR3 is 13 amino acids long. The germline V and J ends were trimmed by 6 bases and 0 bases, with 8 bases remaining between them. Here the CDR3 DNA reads TGTGCTAGTGGAATAACAGTGAACACTGAAGCTTTCTTT. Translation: CASGITVNTEAFF.

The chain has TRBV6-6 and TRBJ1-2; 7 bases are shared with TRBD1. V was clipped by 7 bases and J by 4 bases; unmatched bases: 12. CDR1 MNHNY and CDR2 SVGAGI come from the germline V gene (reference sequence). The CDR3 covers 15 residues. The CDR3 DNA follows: TGTGCCAGCATTGAGATCAGGGGGGAAGGCTATGGCTACACCTTC. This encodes CASIEIRGEGYGYTF.

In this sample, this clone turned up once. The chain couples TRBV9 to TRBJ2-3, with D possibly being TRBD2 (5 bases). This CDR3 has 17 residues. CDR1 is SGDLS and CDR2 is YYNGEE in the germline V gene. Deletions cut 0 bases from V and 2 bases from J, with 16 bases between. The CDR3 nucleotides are TGTGCCAGCAGCGTAGGCGACGATATCCGGGACACAGATACGCAGTATTTT. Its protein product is CASSVGDDIRDTDTQYF.

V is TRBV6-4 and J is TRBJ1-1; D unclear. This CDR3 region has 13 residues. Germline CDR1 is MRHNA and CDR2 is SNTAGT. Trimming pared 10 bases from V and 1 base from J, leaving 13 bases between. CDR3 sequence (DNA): TGTGCCACTTACGGGAGGACGAACACTGAAGCTTTCTTT. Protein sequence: CATYGRTNTEAFF.

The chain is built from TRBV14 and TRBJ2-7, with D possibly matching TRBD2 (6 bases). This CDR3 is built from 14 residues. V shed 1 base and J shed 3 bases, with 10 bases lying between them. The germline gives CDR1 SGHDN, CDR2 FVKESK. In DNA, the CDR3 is TGTGCCAGCAGCCAAGTAACGGAGGGCTACGAGCAGTACTTC. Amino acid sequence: CASSQVTEGYEQYF.

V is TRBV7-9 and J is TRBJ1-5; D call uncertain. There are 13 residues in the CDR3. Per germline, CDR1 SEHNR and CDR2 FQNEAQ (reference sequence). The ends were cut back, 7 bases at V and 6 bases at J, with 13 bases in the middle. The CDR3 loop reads CASNYAWGQPQHF. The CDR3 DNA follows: TGTGCCAGCAACTACGCCTGGGGTCAGCCCCAGCATTTT.

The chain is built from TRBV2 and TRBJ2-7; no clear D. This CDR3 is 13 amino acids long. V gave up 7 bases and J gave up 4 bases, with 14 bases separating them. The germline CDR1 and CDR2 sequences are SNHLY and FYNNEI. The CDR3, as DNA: TGTGCCAGCACCTTACCTCCTAGTTACGAGCAGTACTTC. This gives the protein CASTLPPSYEQYF.

The CDR3 coding sequence is TGTGCCAGCAGCTTGGCAGGAGGACAAGAGACCCAGTACTTC. It codes for CASSLAGGQETQYF. The chain couples TRBV5-4 to TRBJ2-5, with D tentatively TRBD2 (5 bases). Trimming cost V 0 bases and J 2 bases, with 8 bases left between them. The V gene's germline CDR1 is SGHNT and CDR2 YYREEE (reference sequence). The CDR3 is 14 amino acids.

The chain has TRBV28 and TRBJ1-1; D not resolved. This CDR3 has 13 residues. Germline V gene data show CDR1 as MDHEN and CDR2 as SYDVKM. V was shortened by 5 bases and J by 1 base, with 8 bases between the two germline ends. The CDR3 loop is CASSGRSNTEAFF. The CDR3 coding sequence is TGTGCCAGCAGTGGGCGGTCGAACACTGAAGCTTTCTTT.

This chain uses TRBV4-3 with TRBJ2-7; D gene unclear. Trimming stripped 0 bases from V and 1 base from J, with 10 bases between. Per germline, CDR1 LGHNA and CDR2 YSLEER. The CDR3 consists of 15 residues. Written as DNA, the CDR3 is TGCGCCAGCAGCCAAGACCTAGGGCAATCCTACGAGCAGTACTTC. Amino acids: CASSQDLGQSYEQYF.

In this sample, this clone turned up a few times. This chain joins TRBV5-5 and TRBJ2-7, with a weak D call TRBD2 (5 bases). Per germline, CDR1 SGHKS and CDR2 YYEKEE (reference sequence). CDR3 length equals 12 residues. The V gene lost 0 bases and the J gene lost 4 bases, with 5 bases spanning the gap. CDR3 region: CASSLGTYEQYF. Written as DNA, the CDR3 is TGTGCCAGCAGCTTGGGGACTTACGAGCAGTACTTC.

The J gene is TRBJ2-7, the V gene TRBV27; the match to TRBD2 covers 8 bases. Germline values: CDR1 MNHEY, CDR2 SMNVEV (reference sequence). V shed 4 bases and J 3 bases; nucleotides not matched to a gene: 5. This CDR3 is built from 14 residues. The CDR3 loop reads CASSYGLAHYEQYF. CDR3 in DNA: TGTGCCAGCAGTTATGGACTAGCTCACTACGAGCAGTACTTC.

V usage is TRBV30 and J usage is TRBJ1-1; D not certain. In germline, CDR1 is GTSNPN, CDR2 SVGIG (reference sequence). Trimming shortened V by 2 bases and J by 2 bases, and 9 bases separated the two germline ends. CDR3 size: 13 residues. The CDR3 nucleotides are TGTGCCTGGAGTCCCACAGCCAACACTGAAGCTTTCTTT. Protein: CAWSPTANTEAFF.

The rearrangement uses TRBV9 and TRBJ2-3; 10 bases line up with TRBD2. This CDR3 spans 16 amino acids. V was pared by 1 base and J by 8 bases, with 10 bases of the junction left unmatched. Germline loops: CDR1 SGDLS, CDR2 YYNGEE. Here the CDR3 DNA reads TGTGCCAGCAGCGTAACAAGCGGGGGGGCCCCACGTACGCAGTATTTT. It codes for CASSVTSGGAPRTQYF.

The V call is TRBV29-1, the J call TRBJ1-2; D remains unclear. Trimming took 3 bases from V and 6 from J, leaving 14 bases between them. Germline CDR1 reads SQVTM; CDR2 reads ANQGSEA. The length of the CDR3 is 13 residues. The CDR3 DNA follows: TGCAGCGTTGATCGATCGGGGTTCGATGGCTACACCTTC. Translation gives CSVDRSGFDGYTF.

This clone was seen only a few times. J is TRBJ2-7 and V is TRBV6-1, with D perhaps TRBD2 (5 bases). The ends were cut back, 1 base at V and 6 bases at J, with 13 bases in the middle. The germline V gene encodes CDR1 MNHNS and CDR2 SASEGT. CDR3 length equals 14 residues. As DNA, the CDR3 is TGTGCCAGCAGTGAAGAGGGAGAGTCGTCCGAGCAGTACTTC. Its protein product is CASSEEGESSEQYF.

In nucleotides, the CDR3 is TGTGCCAGCGAACGGGACCCGTTTAGCAATCAGCCCCAGCATTTT. Its translation is CASERDPFSNQPQHF. The V and J genes are TRBV28 and TRBJ1-5, with D perhaps TRBD1 (5 bases). Trimming cost V 8 bases and J 0 bases, with 14 bases left between them. The CDR3 covers 15 residues. Germline-derived CDR1 and CDR2 are MDHEN and SYDVKM.

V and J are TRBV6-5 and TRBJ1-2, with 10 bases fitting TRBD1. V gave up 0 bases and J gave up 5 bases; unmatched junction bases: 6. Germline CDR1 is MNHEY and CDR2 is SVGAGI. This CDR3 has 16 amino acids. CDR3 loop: CASSYSRTGGGYGYTF. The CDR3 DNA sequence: TGTGCCAGCAGTTACTCCAGGACAGGGGGAGGATATGGCTACACCTTC.

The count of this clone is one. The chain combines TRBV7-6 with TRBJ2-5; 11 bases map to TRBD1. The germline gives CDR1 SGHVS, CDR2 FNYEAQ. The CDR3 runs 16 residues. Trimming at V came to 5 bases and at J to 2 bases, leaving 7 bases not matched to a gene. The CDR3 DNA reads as TGTGCCAGCAGCCCGGGGACAGGGGGTTTGCAAGAGACCCAGTACTTC. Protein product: CASSPGTGGLQETQYF.

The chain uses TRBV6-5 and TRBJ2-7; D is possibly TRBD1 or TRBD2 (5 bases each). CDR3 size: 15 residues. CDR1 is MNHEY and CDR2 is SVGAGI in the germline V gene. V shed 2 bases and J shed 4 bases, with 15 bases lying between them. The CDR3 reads CASSYDGDLSYEQYF. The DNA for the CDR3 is TGTGCCAGCAGTTACGACGGGGACCTGAGTTACGAGCAGTACTTC.

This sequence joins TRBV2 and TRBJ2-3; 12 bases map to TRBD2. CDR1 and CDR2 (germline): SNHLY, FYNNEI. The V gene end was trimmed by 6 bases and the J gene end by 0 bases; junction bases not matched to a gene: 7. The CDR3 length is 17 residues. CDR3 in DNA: TGTGCCAGCAGCCGCGGACTAGCGGGGACTAGCACAGATACGCAGTATTTT. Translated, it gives CASSRGLAGTSTDTQYF.

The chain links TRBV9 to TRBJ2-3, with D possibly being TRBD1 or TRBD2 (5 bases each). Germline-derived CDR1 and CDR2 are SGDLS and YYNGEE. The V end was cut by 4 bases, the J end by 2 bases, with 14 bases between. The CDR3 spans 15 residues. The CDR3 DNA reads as TGTGCCAGCAGCCTATGGGACCACGACACAGATACGCAGTATTTT. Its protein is CASSLWDHDTDTQYF.

The DNA of the CDR3 is TGTGCCAGCAGCCCGCTAACTAGCGGCTACGAGCAGTACTTC. This sequence encodes CASSPLTSGYEQYF. The rearrangement uses TRBV9 and TRBJ2-7; the match to TRBD2 covers 8 bases. Germline assignment: CDR1 SGDLS and CDR2 YYNGEE. V gave up 4 bases and J gave up 3 bases; unmatched junction bases: 6. CDR3 length equals 14 residues.

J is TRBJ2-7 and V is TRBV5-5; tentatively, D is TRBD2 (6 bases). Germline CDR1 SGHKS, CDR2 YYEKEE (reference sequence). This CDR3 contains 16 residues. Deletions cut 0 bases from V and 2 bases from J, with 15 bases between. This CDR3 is CASSLGVGGLPYEQYF. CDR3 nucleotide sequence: TGTGCCAGCAGCTTGGGAGTAGGCGGACTACCCTACGAGCAGTACTTC.

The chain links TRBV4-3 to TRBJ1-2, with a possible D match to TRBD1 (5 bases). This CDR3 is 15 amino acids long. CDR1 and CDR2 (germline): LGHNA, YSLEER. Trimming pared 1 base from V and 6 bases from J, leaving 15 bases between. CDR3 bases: TGCGCCAGCAGCCAAGGCCTACGGGACGTAAATGGCTACACCTTC. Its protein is CASSQGLRDVNGYTF.

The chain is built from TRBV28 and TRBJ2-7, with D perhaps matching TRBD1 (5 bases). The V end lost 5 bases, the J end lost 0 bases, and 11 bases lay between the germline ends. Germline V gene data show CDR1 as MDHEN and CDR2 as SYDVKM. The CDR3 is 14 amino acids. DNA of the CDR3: TGTGCCAGCAGTCGCTGGACATCCTCCTACGAGCAGTACTTC. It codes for CASSRWTSSYEQYF.

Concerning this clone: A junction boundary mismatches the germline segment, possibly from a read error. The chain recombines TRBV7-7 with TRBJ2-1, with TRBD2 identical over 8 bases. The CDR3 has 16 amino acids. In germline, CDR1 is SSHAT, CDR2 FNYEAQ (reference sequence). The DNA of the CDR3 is TGTGCTAGCAGCTTCAGAGCGGGAGAGGCCTACAATGAGCAGTTCTTC. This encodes CASSFRAGEAYNEQFF.

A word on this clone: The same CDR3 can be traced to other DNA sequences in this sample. In nucleotides, the CDR3 is TGTGCCAGCAGCTTAGGTCCATTCGAAGAGACCCAGTACTTC. Its translation is CASSLGPFEETQYF. The gene calls are TRBV7-9 and TRBJ2-5; D remains ambiguous. This CDR3 has 14 residues. The V end lost 1 base, the J end lost 3 bases, and 9 bases lay between the germline ends. Looked up from germline, CDR1 is SEHNR and CDR2 is FQNEAQ (reference sequence). The full variable domain, rest sourced from reference TRBV7-9 and TRBJ2-5, is DTGVSQNPRHKITKRGQNVTFRCDPISEHNRLYWYRQTLGQGPEFLTYFQNEAQLEKSRLLSDRFSAERPKGSFSTLEIQRTEQGDSAMYLCASSLGPFEETQYFGPGTRLLVL.

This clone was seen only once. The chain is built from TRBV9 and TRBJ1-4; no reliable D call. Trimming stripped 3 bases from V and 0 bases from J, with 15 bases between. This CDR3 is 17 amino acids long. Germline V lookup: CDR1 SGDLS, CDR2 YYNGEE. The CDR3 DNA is TGTGCCAGCAGCGGGGGTGGTACTCCGCCAACTAATGAAAAACTGTTTTTT. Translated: CASSGGGTPPTNEKLFF.

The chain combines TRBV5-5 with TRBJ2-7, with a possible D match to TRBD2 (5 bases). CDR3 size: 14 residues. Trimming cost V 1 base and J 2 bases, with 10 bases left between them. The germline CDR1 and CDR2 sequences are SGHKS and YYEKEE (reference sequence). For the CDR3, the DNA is TGTGCCAGCAGCTTGTTACCCGGGACCTACGAGCAGTACTTC. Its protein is CASSLLPGTYEQYF.

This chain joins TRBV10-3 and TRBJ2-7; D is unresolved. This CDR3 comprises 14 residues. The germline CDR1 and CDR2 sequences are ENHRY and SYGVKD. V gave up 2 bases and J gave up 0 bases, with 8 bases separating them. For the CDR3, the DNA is TGTGCCATCAGTGAGAGAGGATCCTCCTACGAGCAGTACTTC. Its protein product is CAISERGSSYEQYF.

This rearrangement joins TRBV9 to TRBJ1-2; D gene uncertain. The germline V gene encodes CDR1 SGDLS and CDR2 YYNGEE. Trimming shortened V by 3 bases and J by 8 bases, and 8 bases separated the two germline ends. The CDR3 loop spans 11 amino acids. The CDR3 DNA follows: TGTGCCAGCAGCGACAGAATGGGCTACACCTTC. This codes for CASSDRMGYTF.